A single sample is the source of the 19 T cell receptor beta chains below, sequenced in a study of CD8+ T cells in alopecia areata. Sequencing relied on a cDNA template that was reverse transcribed from extracted RNA. The repertoire was sequenced with immunoSEQ multiplex PCR; TCRdb's copy has only in-frame clones and lacks some. Among some 130,000 clones listed, about 47% were seen once. The starting material was CD8+ T cells sorted from blood, obtained at week 0. All receptors come from a human donor with alopecia areata.

The chain links TRBV27 to TRBJ2-1; D tentatively reads TRBD1 or TRBD2 (5 bases each). The CDR3 loop spans 15 amino acids. Germline assignment: CDR1 MNHEY and CDR2 SMNVEV (reference sequence). V lost 6 bases and J lost 1, with 13 bases in between. CDR3 DNA: TGTGCCAGCAGCTCCGGGACGGCTTCCTACAATGAGCAGTTCTTC. Translated, it gives CASSSGTASYNEQFF.

This clone was picked up one time. The rearrangement joins TRBV5-6 to TRBJ2-1, with 10 bases identical to TRBD2. Germline assignment: CDR1 SGHDT and CDR2 YYEEEE. Losses at the gene ends were 2 bases for V and 9 bases for J; bases not matched to a gene: 8. The CDR3 consists of 15 residues. The DNA of the CDR3 is TGTGCCAGCAGCTTTCTGCTAGCGGGGGTAAGTGAGCAGTTCTTC. Translating it yields CASSFLLAGVSEQFF.

The chain employs TRBV29-1 and TRBJ2-7, with TRBD2 identical over 7 bases. CDR1 is SQVTM and CDR2 is ANQGSEA in the germline V gene. Trimming cost V 3 bases and J 5 bases; bases outside gene matches: 4. The length of the CDR3 is 12 residues. CDR3 in amino acids: CSVEWGGNEQYF. In DNA form, the CDR3 reads TGCAGCGTTGAGTGGGGAGGGAACGAGCAGTACTTC.

The chain couples TRBV4-1 to TRBJ2-5, with D perhaps being TRBD1 or TRBD2 (5 bases each). The germline V gene encodes CDR1 MGHRA and CDR2 YSYEKL. The CDR3 has 15 amino acids. The V end lost 2 bases, the J end lost 1 base, and 11 bases lay between the germline ends. The CDR3 coding sequence is TGCGCCAGCAGCCAAAGGGCCGGGACCCAAGAGACCCAGTACTTC. This gives the protein CASSQRAGTQETQYF.

This clone has only a few counts. This chain links TRBV5-4 with TRBJ2-3, with TRBD2 matching over 9 bases. The V gene's germline CDR1 is SGHNT and CDR2 YYREEE (reference sequence). V was pared by 0 bases and J by 4 bases, with 6 bases of the junction left unmatched. There are 16 residues in the CDR3. The CDR3 loop reads CASSLEAGGPPDTQYF. CDR3 DNA: TGTGCCAGCAGCTTGGAGGCGGGGGGGCCACCAGATACGCAGTATTTT. The full variable domain, rest sourced from reference TRBV5-4 and TRBJ2-3, is ETGVTQSPTHLIKTRGQQVTLRCSSQSGHNTVSWYQQALGQGPQFIFQYYREEENGRGNFPPRFSGLQFPNYSSELNVNALELDDSALYLCASSLEAGGPPDTQYFGPGTRLTVL.

This chain joins TRBV7-9 and TRBJ2-5; D not resolved. Germline values: CDR1 SEHNR, CDR2 FQNEAQ (reference sequence). With 5 bases removed from V and 5 bases from J, the gap between germline ends came to 6 bases. The CDR3 sequence is 11 residues long. The CDR3 loop reads CASSTSETQYF. The CDR3 bases are TGTGCCAGCAGCACGTCCGAGACCCAGTACTTC. Full variable domain (rest looked up from reference TRBV7-9 and TRBJ2-5): DTGVSQNPRHKITKRGQNVTFRCDPISEHNRLYWYRQTLGQGPEFLTYFQNEAQLEKSRLLSDRFSAERPKGSFSTLEIQRTEQGDSAMYLCASSTSETQYFGPGTRLLVL.

The V call is TRBV5-6, the J call TRBJ2-1; D is unresolved. This CDR3 region has 12 residues. Germline lookup yields CDR1 SGHDT and CDR2 YYEEEE. V lost 0 bases, J lost 12 bases, and 10 bases lay in between. The CDR3 sequence is CASSLALGGQFF. CDR3 nucleotide sequence: TGTGCCAGCAGCTTGGCCTTAGGTGGGCAGTTCTTC.

The CDR3 DNA is TGTGCCAGCAGTGAACTAGCGGGGGGTGGAGAGACCCAGTACTTC. It translates to CASSELAGGGETQYF. This chain joins TRBV6-1 and TRBJ2-5, with 11 bases that match TRBD2. CDR1 MNHNS and CDR2 SASEGT come from the germline V gene. Losses at the gene ends were 2 bases for V and 4 bases for J; bases not matched to a gene: 3. The CDR3 covers 15 residues.

The chain is built from TRBV30 and TRBJ2-7, with 7 bases that match TRBD1. The trim removed 0 bases at V and 5 bases at J, leaving 1 base unmatched. This CDR3 region has 12 residues. Germline CDR1 GTSNPN, CDR2 SVGIG (reference sequence). The CDR3 protein is CAWSVTGDEQYF. The CDR3 bases are TGTGCCTGGAGTGTTACAGGGGACGAGCAGTACTTC.

CDR3 sequence reads: CASSQDPRGYYTF. The CDR3 bases are TGTGCCAGCAGCCAAGATCCCAGGGGGTACTACACCTTC. This rearrangement joins TRBV14 to TRBJ1-2; TRBD1 agrees at 7 bases. Germline V CDR1 and CDR2: SGHDN, FVKESK. V lost 0 bases, J lost 10 bases, and 5 bases stayed unmatched. The CDR3 runs 13 residues.

The chain employs TRBV5-1 and TRBJ2-3; D unresolved. The CDR3 runs to 13 residues. Trimming took off 1 base at V and 2 bases at J, with 5 bases between the two ends. Per the germline V gene, CDR1 is SGHRS and CDR2 is YFSETQ. CDR3 protein: CASSLTVTDTQYF. The CDR3 nucleotides read TGCGCCAGCAGCTTGACGGTCACAGATACGCAGTATTTT.

CDR3 bases: TGTGCCAGCAGCGTACGACAGGGACTTTCTCATGAGCAGTTCTTC. Protein: CASSVRQGLSHEQFF. The V and J genes are TRBV9 and TRBJ2-1, with D perhaps matching TRBD1 (7 bases). Trimming cost V 1 base and J 8 bases, with 16 bases left between them. The CDR3 runs to 15 residues. Germline V gene lookup returns CDR1 SGDLS and CDR2 YYNGEE.

As concerns this clone: Sequence at one end of the junction differs from germline and may be a read error. The genes are TRBV7-2 and TRBJ2-1, with 9 positions matching TRBD1. This CDR3 spans 16 amino acids. Germline V lookup: CDR1 SGHTA, CDR2 FQGNSA. The CDR3 loop is CASTLPGQGPSNEQFF. CDR3 nucleotide sequence: TGTGCCAGCACCTTACCGGGACAGGGTCCTTCAAATGAGCAGTTCTTC.

The V and J genes are TRBV6-5 and TRBJ2-1; 8 bases fit TRBD2. The CDR3 consists of 15 residues. Per the germline V gene, CDR1 is MNHEY and CDR2 is SVGAGI. V shed 6 bases and J 2 bases; nucleotides not matched to a gene: 6. DNA of the CDR3: TGTGCCAGCAGCGGGGGGGAGGCGGCCTACAATGAGCAGTTCTTC. This gives the protein CASSGGEAAYNEQFF.

This clone was seen more than once but under ten times. This sequence joins TRBV6-5 and TRBJ1-5; D remains unclear. The V end lost 0 bases, the J end lost 12 bases, and 12 bases lay between the germline ends. CDR1 and CDR2 (germline): MNHEY, SVGAGI. This CDR3 comprises 13 residues. CDR3 in amino acids: CASSYSRTSGQHF. CDR3 nucleotide sequence: TGTGCCAGCAGTTACTCAAGGACGTCGGGCCAGCATTTT.

The rearrangement links TRBV25-1 to TRBJ2-3, with 10 bases that match TRBD2. The CDR3 is made up of 16 amino acids. With V trimmed by 6 bases and J by 4 bases, 10 bases remained unmatched. Per the germline V gene, CDR1 is MGHDK and CDR2 is SYGVNS. CDR3 amino acids: CASSSERGGLSDTQYF. For the CDR3, the DNA is TGTGCCAGCAGCTCTGAGCGGGGGGGCCTTTCAGATACGCAGTATTTT.

V gene TRBV25-1 combines with J gene TRBJ2-3; TRBD2 is a possible D gene (5 bases). Germline V lookup: CDR1 MGHDK, CDR2 SYGVNS. This CDR3 region has 15 residues. Trimming shortened V by 4 bases and J by 0 bases, and 11 bases separated the two germline ends. CDR3 sequence: CASSATEDSTDTQYF. The CDR3 DNA reads TGTGCCAGCAGTGCCACGGAGGACAGCACAGATACGCAGTATTTT.

This clone was seen a handful of times. The chain has TRBV5-6 and TRBJ2-3; no firm D call. The CDR3 runs 14 residues. Trimming left V 4 bases short and J 0 bases short, with 9 bases between. The germline V gene has CDR1 SGHDT and CDR2 YYEEEE. This CDR3 reads CASSGFSSTDTQYF. The CDR3 DNA reads TGTGCCAGCAGCGGCTTTTCTAGCACAGATACGCAGTATTTT.

The chain recombines TRBV30 with TRBJ2-7; TRBD1 aligns across 9 bases. This CDR3 has 14 amino acids. Losses at the gene ends were 5 bases for V and 4 bases for J; bases not matched to a gene: 9. CDR1 and CDR2 from the germline V gene are GTSNPN and SVGIG (reference sequence). The CDR3 bases are TGTGCCTGGGCTCTTGGGACAGGGTGGTACGAGCAGTACTTC. Residues: CAWALGTGWYEQYF.